This record concerns one T cell receptor beta chain sequence. This clonotype was observed a handful of times. The clone's antigen remains unknown. Base qualities are missing; no much larger clone stands one base away. The data were taken from a study of blood T cells in healthy people across ages (dated by TCRdb to the mid-2010s). Background on the whole study: In model experiments, template switching captured roughly one uniquely barcoded TCR beta cDNA molecule for every two T cells. Using the same blood draw, the study looked at two additional independent replicas of 1 million unique cDNA reads for two donors, one aged 18 to 30 and the other aged 80 or older. The donors were divided into four age groups: young (average about 15 years), middle-aged (roughly 40), aged (approximately 59) and long-lived (around 87). Donors of different ages were randomly distributed across sequencing lanes to avoid experimental bias. Age-related changes in TCR beta repertoire diversity were measured in the study by deep sequencing normalized with unique cDNA molecular identifiers.

Libraries were made using 5' RACE. Sequencing used an Illumina HiSeq 2500. A second PCR of roughly 6 to 11 cycles was run with a J-beta primer mix and a sample-barcoded 5' primer. A template-switch 5' adaptor carrying 12 random nucleotides introduced a unique molecular identifier onto each TCR beta cDNA molecule. Each sample yielded at least 2.5 million CDR3-containing paired-end reads. The Mint cDNA synthesis kit, primed by a TRBC-specific oligonucleotide, was used to synthesize first-strand cDNA from all RNA. Following uracil-DNA glycosylase treatment, all cDNA underwent a first 18-cycle PCR with the universal primers M1SS and BC2_uni_R. The paper's data handling went like this. Normalization of each sample was performed by random selection of 1 million high-quality reads, each carrying a distinct molecular identifier. Reads with shared molecular identifiers were discarded instead of being binned into consensus sequences. MiTCR, set to a Q25 quality threshold and the strictest error-elimination algorithm, was used for CDR3 identification, clonotype clustering and error correction. A nonparametric unseen species model with Euler transformation was used to estimate a lower bound on total TCR beta diversity. TCRdb reprocessed the public reads (quality trimming at Q25 with fastp, clone calling with MiXCR) and kept in-frame beta chains. Entries that share a CDR3 protein sequence are merged under the most common genes and DNA. The V and J calls were not made by the authors but by TCRdb's processing. This sample is represented by some 700,000 distinct CDR3 sequences; 22% of them were singletons. 22% of the sample comes from the top ten.

The roughly 39 donors, aged about 6 to 90 years, were systemically healthy Caucasian individuals from Russia. About 10 milliliters of peripheral blood were collected from each donor into EDTA-treated Vacutainer tubes. Ficoll-Paque density-gradient centrifugation was used to isolate PBMCs, with at least 7 million per sample. Trizol reagent was used to extract total RNA from PBMCs, with at least 6 micrograms per sample. For every donor, an aliquot of PBMCs went through flow cytometry to measure the percentages of naive CD45RAhigh/CD27high T cells. The germline V gene yields MNHNS for CDR1 and SASEGT for CDR2. Clipping removes 2 bases from V and 5 bases from J, with 8 as the unmatched junction base count. The CDR3 spans 15 residues, from the cysteine through the phenylalanine. This entry keeps only the CDR3 DNA: 45 bases, framed from base 1. Overall results and qualifications from the work: Estimates of total diversity from one million sequenced T cells were regarded as lower bounds and underestimates. Compared with the aged group, the long-lived group had more naive CD4+ T cells, fewer expanded clones and increased TCR diversity, suggesting age selection. Observed TCR beta diversity correlated strongly with the percentage of naive T cells measured by flow cytometry. Because profiling used bulk unsorted PBMCs, naive and antigen-experienced compartments could not be compared conclusively. Observed TCR beta diversity per million T cells fell roughly linearly with age, and a significant reduction was already apparent by age about 38. Donor CMV infection status was unknown, potentially confounding age-related changes in expanded clonotypes.

Rearrangement joined TRBV6-1 to TRBJ2-7, and 8 bases in between align with TRBD1. The origin of this receptor is a man between 65 and 79 years old in good health. The sequencing input was blood. CDR3 loop: CASSEPDRAAHEQYF. Read as DNA, the sequence is TGTGCCAGCAGTGAACCGGACAGGGCGGCCCACGAGCAGTACTTC.